This TCR beta chain was profiled in a study of T cell changes during pregnancy in multiple sclerosis. V was clipped by 0 bases and J by 7 bases, with 9 bases between them. This CDR3 comprises 13 residues. The germline gives CDR1 PRHDT, CDR2 FYEKMQ (reference sequence). The assay was immunoSEQ multiplex PCR, and TCRdb's table has in-frame clones only and misses some. This table has tens of thousands of clones, over 80% appearing once. This clone was detected a few times. The V and J genes are TRBV13 and TRBJ1-2; D is unresolved. The sequencing here drew on peripheral blood, taken in the third trimester of pregnancy. The origin of this receptor is a female donor in good health, enrolled as a control in a pregnancy study. As DNA, the CDR3 is TGTGCCAGCAGCTTAGGCCTAGGCATTGGCTACACCTTC. It is translated as CASSLGLGIGYTF.